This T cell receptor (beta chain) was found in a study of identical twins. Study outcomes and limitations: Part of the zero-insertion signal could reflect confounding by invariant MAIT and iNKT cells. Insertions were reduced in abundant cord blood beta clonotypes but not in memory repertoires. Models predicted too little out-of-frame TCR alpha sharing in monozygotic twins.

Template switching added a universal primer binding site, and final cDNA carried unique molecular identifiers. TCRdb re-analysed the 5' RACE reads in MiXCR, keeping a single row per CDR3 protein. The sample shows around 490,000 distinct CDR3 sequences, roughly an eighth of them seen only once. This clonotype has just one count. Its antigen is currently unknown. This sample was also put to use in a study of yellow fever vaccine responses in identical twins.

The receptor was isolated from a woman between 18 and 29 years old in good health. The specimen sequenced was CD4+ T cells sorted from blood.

The CDR3 region has the DNA TGTGCCAGCAGCTTAGTGGTCTACTACGAGCAGTACTTC. It is translated as CASSLVVYYEQYF. V and J are TRBV11-2 and TRBJ2-7; D not resolved. CDR1 is SGHAT, CDR2 FQNNGV, per germline. This CDR3 spans 13 amino acids. V was clipped by 1 base and J by 3 bases, with 7 bases between them. Full variable domain (rest looked up from reference TRBV11-2 and TRBJ2-7): EAGVAQSPRYKIIEKRQSVAFWCNPISGHATLYWYQQILGQGPKLLIQFQNNGVVDDSQLPKDRFSAERLKGVDSTLKIQPAKLEDSAVYLCASSLVVYYEQYFGPGTRLTVT.